The 13 T cell receptor beta chains in this list originate from one sample, sequenced in a study of graft-versus-host responses after intestinal transplantation. The repertoire was sequenced with immunoSEQ multiplex PCR; TCRdb's copy has only in-frame clones and lacks some. The data show roughly 80,000 clones, over 80% seen once. The source was PBMCs, collected 98 days after intestinal transplantation. The receptors were gathered from a human patient who received an intestinal transplant, so some T cells may come from the graft donor.

The rearrangement uses TRBV10-1 and TRBJ2-2; D perhaps matches TRBD2 (5 bases). V lost 4 bases and J lost 0, with 12 bases in between. This CDR3 contains 16 residues. Germline V CDR1 and CDR2: WNHNN, SYGVQD (reference sequence). DNA for the CDR3: TGCGCCAGCAGTGGGAGGCCCCCGCCGAACACCGGGGAGCTGTTTTTT. This gives the protein CASSGRPPPNTGELFF.

The gene calls are TRBV4-3 and TRBJ1-1; 9 bases agree with TRBD1. CDR1 and CDR2 (germline): LGHNA, YSLEER. Trimming at V came to 1 base and at J to 6 bases, leaving 3 bases not matched to a gene. This CDR3 is built from 14 residues. In DNA, the CDR3 is TGCGCCAGCAGCCAAGTGACAGGGGGAGCTGAAGCTTTCTTT. Its protein is CASSQVTGGAEAFF.

This clone has only a few counts. CDR3 loop: CASSFASGNTIYF. The CDR3 DNA reads TGTGCCAGCAGCTTTGCCTCTGGAAACACCATATATTTT. This rearrangement joins TRBV5-4 to TRBJ1-3; D is unclear. The germline gives CDR1 SGHNT, CDR2 YYREEE (reference sequence). CDR3 length: 13 amino acids. Trimming pared 2 bases from V and 0 bases from J, leaving 3 bases between. The full variable domain, rest sourced from reference TRBV5-4 and TRBJ1-3, is ETGVTQSPTHLIKTRGQQVTLRCSSQSGHNTVSWYQQALGQGPQFIFQYYREEENGRGNFPPRFSGLQFPNYSSELNVNALELDDSALYLCASSFASGNTIYFGEGSWLTVV.

This chain joins TRBV29-1 and TRBJ1-5; D unresolved. The CDR3 spans 13 residues. CDR1 is SQVTM, CDR2 ANQGSEA, per germline. The V end lost 3 bases, the J end lost 2 bases, and 8 bases lay between the germline ends. The CDR3 protein is CSVEGEGNQPQHF. CDR3 bases: TGCAGCGTTGAGGGAGAGGGCAATCAGCCCCAGCATTTT.

This chain connects TRBV5-1 to TRBJ2-7; 9 positions agree with TRBD1. The CDR3 length is 13 residues. Germline loops: CDR1 SGHRS, CDR2 YFSETQ. Trimming removed 4 bases from V and 6 bases from J; junction bases left unmatched: 5. CDR3 in DNA: TGCGCCAGCAGCATGGACAGGGGCTTCGAGCAGTACTTC. Its translation: CASSMDRGFEQYF.

In DNA, the CDR3 is TGTGCCAGCAGTTTCGGGACAGAAAACACTGAAGCTTTCTTT. Its protein product is CASSFGTENTEAFF. The J gene is TRBJ1-1, the V gene TRBV11-2; 7 bases map to TRBD1. J gave up 2 bases and V 6 bases, and 6 bases lay outside the gene matches. Germline values: CDR1 SGHAT, CDR2 FQNNGV. This CDR3 is built from 14 residues.

The chain joins TRBV7-2 to TRBJ2-1; D is unresolved. Germline V gene data show CDR1 as SGHTA and CDR2 as FQGNSA. The ends were cut back, 1 base at V and 5 bases at J, with 9 bases in the middle. The CDR3 sequence is 14 residues long. For the CDR3, the DNA is TGTGCCAGCAGCTTAGGGCGACGGGACAATGAGCAGTTCTTC. It translates to CASSLGRRDNEQFF.

V gene TRBV20-1 combines with J gene TRBJ1-2; D call uncertain. The V and J ends lost 8 bases and 5 bases respectively, with 12 bases between them. The CDR3 extends over 11 amino acids. Germline-derived CDR1 and CDR2 are DFQATT and SNEGSKA (reference sequence). The CDR3 protein is CSPGRKYGYTF. The CDR3 nucleotides read TGCAGTCCTGGACGGAAGTATGGCTACACCTTC.

The rearrangement uses TRBV19 and TRBJ2-2; D tentatively fits TRBD1 or TRBD2 (5 bases each). Trimming left V 3 bases short and J 6 bases short, with 20 bases between. CDR1 is LNHDA and CDR2 is SQIVND in the germline V gene (reference sequence). This CDR3 comprises 17 residues. The CDR3 sequence is CASSIRGAGSRAGELFF. CDR3 DNA sequence: TGTGCCAGTAGTATTCGGGGTGCAGGGTCGAGGGCCGGGGAGCTGTTTTTT.

The chain has TRBV10-1 and TRBJ1-1; 9 bases map to TRBD1. CDR1 and CDR2 (germline): WNHNN, SYGVQD (reference sequence). This CDR3 is built from 15 residues. J lost 4 bases, V lost 4 bases, and 7 bases had no gene match. The CDR3 DNA reads TGCGCCAGCAGTGTTACCGGGACAGGGCTCACTGAAGCTTTCTTT. Its translation: CASSVTGTGLTEAFF.

The CDR3 DNA reads as TGTGCCAGCAGCTTAGATTGGACAGGACCGAACACCGGGGAGCTGTTTTTT. This codes for CASSLDWTGPNTGELFF. The rearrangement links TRBV7-2 to TRBJ2-2; 7 positions agree with TRBD1. The CDR3 sequence is 17 residues long. The germline V gene has CDR1 SGHTA and CDR2 FQGNSA. Trimming removed 1 base from V and 0 bases from J; junction bases left unmatched: 5.

The chain carries TRBV2 and TRBJ2-7; no clear D gene. This CDR3 contains 11 residues. Between the trimmed V and J ends, which lost 3 bases and 6 bases, there was a span of 6 bases. The V gene's germline CDR1 is SNHLY and CDR2 FYNNEI. CDR3 sequence reads: CASSEVPEQYF. The CDR3 region has the DNA TGTGCCAGCAGTGAGGTGCCCGAGCAGTACTTC.

The chain joins TRBV5-1 to TRBJ2-1, with D possibly TRBD1 on 6 matching bases. Germline assignment: CDR1 SGHRS and CDR2 YFSETQ. Trimming left V 0 bases short and J 9 bases short, with 19 bases between. CDR3 size: 16 residues. DNA for the CDR3: TGCGCCAGCAGCTTGGTTGCAGGGGAAGGTGGAGGTGAGCAGTTCTTC. Encoded protein: CASSLVAGEGGGEQFF.